The source of this T cell receptor (beta chain) is a study of shared clonotypes between healthy human individuals. Study information: The study drew on a couple of women and a few men aged 18 to 49 as donors.

Study results and limitations: Larger estimated richness was generally recorded for naive subsets relative to memory subsets. Generation probability values for non-shared clonotypes were lower than those for clonotypes shared by all four donors.

Sorted subsets were amplified in replicate PCRs using around 220 ng DNA, about 30,000 T cell genomes. The repertoire was sequenced with immunoSEQ multiplex PCR; TCRdb's copy has only in-frame clones and lacks some. Among about 1 million clones listed, about 75% were seen once. This clone was detected a few times. No antigen is known for it. The sequence was obtained from a young man in good health. The sample taken for sequencing was memory CD4+ T cells sorted from blood. Subset indicated: CD45RA-negative fraction.

The CDR3 loop is CAWRGTKGTQYF. CDR3 DNA: TGTGCCTGGAGAGGGACTAAAGGGACCCAGTACTTC. J is TRBJ2-5 and V is TRBV30; 7 nucleotides match TRBD2. CDR1 and CDR2 from the germline V gene are GTSNPN and SVGIG (reference sequence). The CDR3 extends over 12 amino acids. V lost 3 bases to trimming and J lost 7 bases; unmatched junction nucleotides: 5.